The sequence of this T cell receptor beta chain was determined in a study of naive and memory T cell subsets. Study outcomes and limitations: A few larger clonotypes appeared in naive repertoires, especially CD8, possibly memory cells re-expressing CD45RA.

The beta constant-region primer was an equimolar mix of two oligonucleotides covering TRBC1 and TRBC2. Ligated cDNA was amplified by four rounds of PCR with nested alpha and beta constant-region primers and SP2. TCRdb re-derived calls from the UMI-ligation and nested PCR reads in MiXCR, one entry per CDR3 protein. The sample holds roughly 99,000 distinct CDR3 sequences, about 10% seen once. V was trimmed by 1 base and J by 9 bases, leaving 10 bases between them. The CDR3 totals 14 residues. The germline V gene has CDR1 SEHNR and CDR2 FQNEAQ (reference sequence). This clonotype turned up a few times. The antigen is unknown.

The sample comprised naive CD4+ T cells from blood. The chain employs TRBV7-9 and TRBJ1-6, with D hard to call. This clonotype was obtained from a human donor in good health. CDR3 sequence: CASSLEGSGSPLHF. The CDR3 DNA sequence: TGTGCCAGCAGCTTAGAGGGCAGTGGTTCACCCCTCCACTTT. The entire variable domain, with the rest obtained from reference TRBV7-9 and TRBJ1-6, is as follows: DTGVSQNPRHKITKRGQNVTFRCDPISEHNRLYWYRQTLGQGPEFLTYFQNEAQLEKSRLLSDRFSAERPKGSFSTLEIQRTEQGDSAMYLCASSLEGSGSPLHFGNGTRLTVT.